This entry describes one T cell receptor beta chain. In this sample, this clonotype turned up many times. This receptor's antigen is unknown. Nothing much larger sits one base from this clone, and base qualities are not available. Systemically healthy Caucasian individuals from Russia, 39 in total and aged roughly 6 to 95 years, were included as donors. Each donor gave ten milliliters of peripheral blood, collected into EDTA-treated Vacutainer tubes. Ficoll-Paque density-gradient centrifugation was used to isolate PBMCs, with at least 6 million per sample. Trizol reagent was used to extract total RNA from PBMCs, with at least 6 micrograms per sample. Naive CD45RAhigh/CD27high T cell percentages were measured by flow cytometry on a PBMC aliquot from every donor. These data originate in a study of blood T cells in healthy people across ages (dated by TCRdb to between 2014 and 2017). As for the study more broadly: In model experiments, template switching captured roughly one uniquely barcoded TCR beta cDNA molecule for every two T cells. The study analyzed two additional independent replicas of 1 million unique cDNA reads from the same blood draw for two donors, one aged 18 to 29 and one aged 80 or older. The donors were split into four age groups: young (average around 15 years), middle-aged (roughly 40), aged (roughly 65) and long-lived (82). Donors of different ages were randomly distributed across sequencing lanes to avoid experimental bias. The study measured age-related changes in TCR beta repertoire diversity using deep sequencing normalized with unique cDNA molecular identifiers.

Study-wide conclusions, independent of this receptor: Because profiling used bulk unsorted PBMCs, naive and antigen-experienced compartments could not be compared conclusively. The CMV infection status of donors was not known, potentially confounding age-related changes in expanded clonotypes. As age increased, observed TCR beta diversity per million T cells dropped in a roughly linear way, and a significant reduction was already evident by age roughly 36. Compared with the aged group, the long-lived group had more naive CD4+ T cells, fewer expanded clones and increased TCR diversity, a pattern suggesting age selection. A strong correlation was found between observed TCR beta diversity and the percentage of naive T cells measured by flow cytometry. Estimates of total diversity based on one million sequenced T cells were considered lower bounds and underestimates.

The CDR3, from cysteine to phenylalanine, totals 14 residues. Only the CDR3 DNA is retained, 42 bases long and in frame from the first base. Via the germline V gene, CDR1 is MNHGY and CDR2 SAAAGT. V is cut back by 8 bases and J by 6 bases, with 9 bases in the junction unmatched. The library was prepared using 5' RACE. Sequencing instrument: Illumina HiSeq 2500. A second PCR of about 6 to 12 cycles was run with a J-beta primer mix and a sample-barcoded 5' primer. A unique molecular identifier was introduced onto each TCR beta cDNA molecule by a template-switch 5' adaptor carrying 12 random nucleotides. Each sample yielded at least 2.5 million CDR3-containing paired-end reads. The Mint cDNA synthesis kit, primed by a TRBC-specific oligonucleotide, was used to synthesize first-strand cDNA from all RNA. Following uracil-DNA glycosylase treatment, all cDNA underwent a first 18-cycle PCR with the universal primers M1SS and BC2_uni_R. On the study's bioinformatics: Normalization of each sample was performed by random selection of 1 million high-quality reads, each carrying a distinct molecular identifier. Reads with shared molecular identifiers were discarded instead of being binned into consensus sequences. MiTCR, with a Q25 quality threshold and the strictest error-elimination algorithm, was used for CDR3 identification, clonotype clustering and error correction. A nonparametric unseen species model using Euler transformation provided a lower-bound estimate of total TCR beta diversity. TCRdb itself trimmed the public reads at Q25 with fastp, ran MiXCR and retained productive beta chains. For every CDR3 protein sequence, its rows merge into one entry that carries the most common genes and DNA. TCRdb assigned the V and J calls; the authors' analysis was not used. Here the sample has about 1.6 million distinct CDR3 sequences; almost 35% occur a single time. The leading ten clones occupy around 11% of the sample.

The specimen was blood. The chain joins TRBV6-8 to TRBJ2-1; TRBD2 aligns with 8 central bases. The clonotype was recovered from a woman in her 30s in good health. The CDR3 protein is CASPRGGRSNEQFF. The nucleotide sequence reads as follows: TGTGCCAGCCCCCGGGGGGGGAGAAGCAATGAGCAGTTCTTC.